These T cell receptor beta chains were read from a single sample in a study of blood T cell repertoires in COVID-19. This table comes from immunoSEQ multiplex PCR, and its TCRdb copy is limited to in-frame clones, with some not included. Among about 75,000 clones listed, approximately 90% were seen once. Sequencing was performed on peripheral blood. These receptors all stem from a human donor in a cohort sampled during active COVID-19. Both conserved end residues are part of each CDR3. The order of the fields is clone size, V gene, D gene, J gene, CDR3 DNA, CDR3 protein. D genes are given only for firm matches. Where a row states a size, it is once, few, many or the class of an expanded clone; other rows omit it.

clone_size: NA
v_call: TRBV6-5
d_call: TRBD1
j_call: TRBJ2-5
cdr3_nt: TGTGCCAGCAAGGGGACAGCCACCGGCCATGGGACCCAGTACTTC
cdr3_aa: CASKGTATGHGTQYF

clone_size: NA
v_call: TRBV7-8
d_call: NA
j_call: TRBJ2-6
cdr3_nt: TGTGCCAGCAGCTTATTCGGTACCTCTGGGGCCAACGTCCTGACTTTC
cdr3_aa: CASSLFGTSGANVLTF

clone_size: NA
v_call: TRBV9
d_call: NA
j_call: TRBJ2-1
cdr3_nt: TGTGCCAGCAGCGCTGAGTATTACAATGAGCAGTTCTTC
cdr3_aa: CASSAEYYNEQFF

clone_size: NA
v_call: TRBV6-2/TRBV6-3
d_call: TRBD2
j_call: TRBJ2-7
cdr3_nt: TGTGCCAGCAGTTGGTGGCGGGGGTCCTACGAGCAGTACTTC
cdr3_aa: CASSWWRGSYEQYF

clone_size: NA
v_call: TRBV6-5
d_call: TRBD1
j_call: TRBJ2-7
cdr3_nt: TGTGCCAGCAGACGGGGACAGGGATCCGAGCAGTACTTC
cdr3_aa: CASRRGQGSEQYF

clone_size: NA
v_call: TRBV19
d_call: TRBD1
j_call: TRBJ2-3
cdr3_nt: TGTGCCAGTAGTTCAGAAACCCGACAGGGGCCGGAACCGTGGGGCACAGATACGCAGTATTTT
cdr3_aa: CASSSETRQGPEPWGTDTQYF

clone_size: NA
v_call: TRBV4-1
d_call: NA
j_call: TRBJ1-2
cdr3_nt: TGCGCCAGCAGCCAAAGCTCGGGCAGGACGGGGAACTATGGCTACACCTTC
cdr3_aa: CASSQSSGRTGNYGYTF

clone_size: NA
v_call: TRBV7-7
d_call: TRBD2
j_call: TRBJ2-3
cdr3_nt: TGTGCCAGCAGCCCCATGGTTTCGAGCGGGGGGTGGAGTAGCACAGATACGCAGTATTTT
cdr3_aa: CASSPMVSSGGWSSTDTQYF

clone_size: NA
v_call: TRBV9
d_call: TRBD1
j_call: TRBJ1-1
cdr3_nt: TGTGCCAGCAGCGGGCGACAGGGTCCCACTGAAGCTTTCTTT
cdr3_aa: CASSGRQGPTEAFF

clone_size: NA
v_call: TRBV5-6
d_call: NA
j_call: TRBJ1-5
cdr3_nt: TGTGCCAGCAGCTCTACAGGGTTGGGTCAGCCCCAGCATTTT
cdr3_aa: CASSSTGLGQPQHF

clone_size: NA
v_call: TRBV9
d_call: NA
j_call: TRBJ2-1
cdr3_nt: TGTGCCAGCAGCGTAGGCTACCCCTCCTACAATGAGCAGTTCTTC
cdr3_aa: CASSVGYPSYNEQFF

clone_size: NA
v_call: TRBV10-3
d_call: NA
j_call: TRBJ1-5
cdr3_nt: TGTGCCATCAGGGACAACGGCAATCAGCCCCAGCATTTT
cdr3_aa: CAIRDNGNQPQHF

clone_size: NA
v_call: TRBV5-1
d_call: TRBD2
j_call: TRBJ2-5
cdr3_nt: TGCGCCAGCAGCTTGGAGGGGGGACTAGCGAGACAAGAGACCCAGTACTTC
cdr3_aa: CASSLEGGLARQETQYF

clone_size: NA
v_call: TRBV11-3
d_call: NA
j_call: TRBJ2-2
cdr3_nt: TGTGCCAGCAGCCTTAGCGGAGCGAAGAACACCGGGGAGCTGTTTTTT
cdr3_aa: CASSLSGAKNTGELFF

clone_size: NA
v_call: TRBV20-1
d_call: NA
j_call: TRBJ2-7
cdr3_nt: TGCAGTGCTAGTGACGTTCCGCGGGCGAACTACGAGCAGTACTTC
cdr3_aa: CSASDVPRANYEQYF

clone_size: NA
v_call: TRBV9
d_call: TRBD1
j_call: TRBJ1-1
cdr3_nt: TGTGCCAGCAGCGGTACGACAGGGAGGCGGAACACTGAAGCTTTCTTT
cdr3_aa: CASSGTTGRRNTEAFF

clone_size: NA
v_call: TRBV5-1
d_call: TRBD2
j_call: TRBJ2-3
cdr3_nt: TGCGCCAGCAGCTGGACTAGCGGGGATGGAGATACGCAGTATTTT
cdr3_aa: CASSWTSGDGDTQYF

clone_size: NA
v_call: TRBV5-1
d_call: TRBD1
j_call: TRBJ2-2
cdr3_nt: TGCGCCAGCAGCTCACGGACAGGGAACACCGGGGAGCTGTTTTTT
cdr3_aa: CASSSRTGNTGELFF

clone_size: NA
v_call: TRBV6-5
d_call: TRBD1
j_call: TRBJ1-6
cdr3_nt: TGTGCCAGCAGAAGCGGGACAGGGAATTCACCCCTCCACTTT
cdr3_aa: CASRSGTGNSPLHF

clone_size: NA
v_call: TRBV4-3
d_call: TRBD2
j_call: TRBJ2-6
cdr3_nt: TGCGCCAGCAGCCAAACCTGGGCGGGGGGCTCTGGGGCCAACGTCCTGACTTTC
cdr3_aa: CASSQTWAGGSGANVLTF

clone_size: NA
v_call: TRBV6-2/TRBV6-3
d_call: TRBD1
j_call: TRBJ1-5
cdr3_nt: TGTGCCAGCAGTTACCCCCCGACAGGGCGCCGCAATCAGCCCCAGCATTTT
cdr3_aa: CASSYPPTGRRNQPQHF

clone_size: NA
v_call: TRBV3-1/TRBV3-2
d_call: TRBD1
j_call: TRBJ2-7
cdr3_nt: TGTGCCAGCACCAGGGGGTACGAGCAGTACTTC
cdr3_aa: CASTRGYEQYF

clone_size: NA
v_call: TRBV9
d_call: TRBD1
j_call: TRBJ2-3
cdr3_nt: TGTGCCAGCAGCGTCAACAGGGGACCAGATACGCAGTATTTT
cdr3_aa: CASSVNRGPDTQYF

clone_size: NA
v_call: TRBV2
d_call: NA
j_call: TRBJ2-7
cdr3_nt: TGTGCCAGCAGCGAATCCGGGGTTGAGACCTACGAGCAGTACTTC
cdr3_aa: CASSESGVETYEQYF

clone_size: NA
v_call: TRBV6-1
d_call: TRBD1
j_call: TRBJ1-1
cdr3_nt: TGTGCCAGCAGTGAAGAAAAGGGGGCAAGGGACACTGAAGCTTTCTTT
cdr3_aa: CASSEEKGARDTEAFF

clone_size: NA
v_call: TRBV7-9
d_call: NA
j_call: TRBJ2-7
cdr3_nt: TGTGCCAGCAGCCCTGGGACACCCTACGAGCAGTACTTC
cdr3_aa: CASSPGTPYEQYF

clone_size: NA
v_call: TRBV5-1
d_call: NA
j_call: TRBJ2-1
cdr3_nt: TGCGCCAGCAGCTTCCGAGCGGACAGCTCCTACAATGAGCAGTTCTTC
cdr3_aa: CASSFRADSSYNEQFF

clone_size: once
v_call: TRBV9
d_call: TRBD1
j_call: TRBJ2-7
cdr3_nt: TGTGCCAGCAGCGTAGGGGCAGGGGGCTACGAGCAGTACTTC
cdr3_aa: CASSVGAGGYEQYF

clone_size: NA
v_call: TRBV6-1
d_call: NA
j_call: TRBJ1-4
cdr3_nt: TGTGCCAGCAGTGAAGTCCGGAGGGATCGAAAACTGTTTTTT
cdr3_aa: CASSEVRRDRKLFF

clone_size: NA
v_call: TRBV15
d_call: NA
j_call: TRBJ2-7
cdr3_nt: TGTGCCACCAGCAGAGATCAGGGGCAGTACGAGCAGTACTTC
cdr3_aa: CATSRDQGQYEQYF

clone_size: NA
v_call: TRBV2
d_call: NA
j_call: TRBJ2-7
cdr3_nt: TGTGCCAGCAGGATCTACTACGAGCAGTACTTC
cdr3_aa: CASRIYYEQYF

clone_size: once
v_call: TRBV28
d_call: TRBD1
j_call: TRBJ1-1
cdr3_nt: TGTGCCAGCAGTTTACCGACAGGGTTGGTCACTGAAGCTTTCTTT
cdr3_aa: CASSLPTGLVTEAFF

clone_size: few
v_call: TRBV3-1/TRBV3-2
d_call: NA
j_call: TRBJ1-5
cdr3_nt: TGTGCCAGCAGCCAGAGCCAGGGTGGGAATCAGCCCCAGCATTTT
cdr3_aa: CASSQSQGGNQPQHF